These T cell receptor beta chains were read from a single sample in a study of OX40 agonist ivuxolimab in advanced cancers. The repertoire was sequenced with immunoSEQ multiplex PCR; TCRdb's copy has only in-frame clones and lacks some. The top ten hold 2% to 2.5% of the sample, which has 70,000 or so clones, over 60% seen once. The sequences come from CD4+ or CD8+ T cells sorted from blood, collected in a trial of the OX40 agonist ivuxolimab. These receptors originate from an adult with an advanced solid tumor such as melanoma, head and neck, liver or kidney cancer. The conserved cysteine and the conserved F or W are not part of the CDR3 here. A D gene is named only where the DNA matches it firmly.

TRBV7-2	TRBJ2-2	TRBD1	ASGQGNTGELF
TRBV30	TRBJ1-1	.	AWSPNSGYTEAF
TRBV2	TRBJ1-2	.	ASSKDGQPALNYGYT
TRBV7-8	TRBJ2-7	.	ASSLSGGFSPYEQY
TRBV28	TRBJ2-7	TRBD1	ASSGGGQGLYEQY
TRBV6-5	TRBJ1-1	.	ASSEVRMAA
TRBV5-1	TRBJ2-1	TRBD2	ASSLRGSGTNVRNEQF
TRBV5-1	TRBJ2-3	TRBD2	ASSFSGGNTDTQY
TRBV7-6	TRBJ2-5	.	ASSLARQETQY
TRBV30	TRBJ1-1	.	AWIRPRPGGTEAF
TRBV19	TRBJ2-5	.	ASSTARLAETQY
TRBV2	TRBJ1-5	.	ASRGYSNQPQH
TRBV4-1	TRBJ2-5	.	ASSQPQETQY
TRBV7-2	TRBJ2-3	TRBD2	ASSLWTSTDTQY
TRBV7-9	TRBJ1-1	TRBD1	ASSAGQGPSF
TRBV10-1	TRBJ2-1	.	ASSASDSNEQF
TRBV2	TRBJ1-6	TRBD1	ASNRQGELNSPLH